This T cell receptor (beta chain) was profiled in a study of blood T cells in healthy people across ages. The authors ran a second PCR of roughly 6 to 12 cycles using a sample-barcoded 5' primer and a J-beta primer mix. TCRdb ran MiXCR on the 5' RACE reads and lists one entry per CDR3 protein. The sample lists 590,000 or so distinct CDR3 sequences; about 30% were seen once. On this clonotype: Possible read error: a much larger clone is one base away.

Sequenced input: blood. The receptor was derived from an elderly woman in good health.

The CDR3 nucleotides read TGTGCCAGCAGCCAGACAGGGATCCCGGATAGGCAGTATTTT. Translating gives CASSQTGIPDRQYF. This sequence joins TRBV3-1 and TRBJ2-3; TRBD1 matches 7 bases. Germline V CDR1 and CDR2: LGHDT, YNNKEL (reference sequence). The CDR3 consists of 14 residues.